This entry describes one T cell receptor (beta chain). The data belong to a study of blood T cell repertoires in COVID-19. Study-wide context: Collection of acute and convalescent COVID-19 samples took place in the United States, Italy and Spain. The cDNA or gDNA used as material had been derived from T cells, B-cell-depleted T cells, or PBMCs.

This CDR3 region has 15 residues. Per germline, CDR1 SGDLS and CDR2 YYNGEE. With 0 bases removed from V and 2 bases from J, the gap between germline ends came to 12 bases. Source study methods: For nucleated cells, counts were estimated from reference gene primer amplification. Some clones are missing from TCRdb's copy, which holds only in-frame ones; the method was immunoSEQ multiplex PCR. V, J and clone size were drawn from that table, and D and trimming were deduced from the DNA. The top ten clones hold less than 2.5% of a sample with approximately 220,000 clones, 65% to 85% of them seen once. This clonotype originated in a woman aged 60-75 years with acute or convalescent COVID-19. The genes are TRBV9 and TRBJ2-7; weak D call: TRBD1 (6 bases). Material: peripheral blood. CDR3 residues: CASSVEIGGAYEQYF. The CDR3 nucleotides read TGTGCCAGCAGCGTAGAAATAGGGGGAGCCTACGAGCAGTACTTC. The whole variable domain, remainder taken from reference TRBV9 and TRBJ2-7, is DSGVTQTPKHLITATGQRVTLRCSPRSGDLSVYWYQQSLDQGLQFLIQYYNGEERAKGNILERFSAQQFPDLHSELNLSSLELGDSALYFCASSVEIGGAYEQYFGPGTRLTVT.